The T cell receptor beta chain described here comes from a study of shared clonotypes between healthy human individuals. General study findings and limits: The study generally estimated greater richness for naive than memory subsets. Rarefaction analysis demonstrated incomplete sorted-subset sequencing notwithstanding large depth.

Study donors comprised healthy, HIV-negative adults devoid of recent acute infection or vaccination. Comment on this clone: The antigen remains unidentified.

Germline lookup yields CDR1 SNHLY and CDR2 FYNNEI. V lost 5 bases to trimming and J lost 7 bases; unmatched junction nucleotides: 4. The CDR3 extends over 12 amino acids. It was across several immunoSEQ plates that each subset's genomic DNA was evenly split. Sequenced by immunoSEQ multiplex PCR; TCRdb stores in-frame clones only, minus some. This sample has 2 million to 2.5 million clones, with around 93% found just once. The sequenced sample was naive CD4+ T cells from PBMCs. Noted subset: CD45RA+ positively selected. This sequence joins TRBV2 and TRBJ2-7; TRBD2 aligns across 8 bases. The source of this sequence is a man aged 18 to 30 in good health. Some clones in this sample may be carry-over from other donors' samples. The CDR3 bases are TGTGCCAGCAGTTCCAGACTAGCGGAGCAGTACTTC. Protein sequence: CASSSRLAEQYF.